This T cell receptor beta chain was observed in a study of T cells after yellow fever vaccination. Ten or more counts support this clonotype. Template switching with 5'RACE generated the TCR cDNA and added a universal primer site and UMIs. Each CDR3 protein gets one entry after TCRdb re-called the 5' RACE reads with MiXCR. The sample lists a few hundred thousand distinct CDR3 sequences, 3% to 4% occurring once. The CDR3 is 18 residues long. Germline loops: CDR1 SGHKS, CDR2 YYEKEE (reference sequence). Trimming left V 1 base short and J 8 bases short, with 25 bases between. The specimen was CD4+ T cells sorted from PBMCs, collected 10 days after the yellow fever booster vaccination. The chain recombines TRBV5-5 with TRBJ2-4; D might be TRBD1 or TRBD2, each matching 5 bases. The receptor's source is a man between 18 and 35 years old who received the YFV17D yellow fever vaccine. CDR3 protein: CASSLPLQGEYNRHIQYF. The CDR3 DNA sequence: TGTGCCAGCAGCTTGCCACTGCAGGGAGAATATAACCGTCACATTCAGTACTTC. The variable domain in full, with the rest retrieved from reference TRBV5-5 and TRBJ2-4, is DAGVTQSPTHLIKTRGQQVTLRCSPISGHKSVSWYQQVLGQGPQFIFQYYEKEERGRGNFPDRFSARQFPNYSSELNVNALLLGDSALYLCASSLPLQGEYNRHIQYFGAGTRLSVL.